These T cell receptor beta chains were read from a single sample in a study of T cell changes during pregnancy in multiple sclerosis. Measured with immunoSEQ multiplex PCR; TCRdb has only the in-frame clones, and not every one. The sample yields 35,000 to 55,000 clones, 90% to 95% seen once. Sample: CD8+ T cells from peripheral blood mononuclear cells, taken after pregnancy. The receptors originated from a female donor with multiple sclerosis, enrolled in a pregnancy study. The CDR3 runs from the conserved cysteine through the conserved F or W. D genes are given only for firm matches. For some rows the clone size is stated as once, few or many, or as a class when expanded; others skip it.

TRBD1	TRBV28	TRBJ2-1	.	TGTGCCAGCAGTTTCATCGTGGGACAGGAGTACAATGAGCAGTTCTTC	CASSFIVGQEYNEQFF
TRBD2	TRBV6-1	TRBJ2-3	.	TGTGCCAGCAGCGTTCTAGCGGGAGAGTCGGATACGCAGTATTTT	CASSVLAGESDTQYF
TRBD1	TRBV5-3	TRBJ2-1	.	TGTGCCAGAAGCTTCCAGGACAGGGGAAAGAACAATGAGCAGTTCTTC	CARSFQDRGKNNEQFF
.	TRBV7-9	TRBJ2-3	.	TGTGCCAGCAGCCCATTTAACGCAGGGAGCACAGATACGCAGTATTTT	CASSPFNAGSTDTQYF
.	TRBV19	TRBJ1-2	.	TGTGCCAGTAGTATAGCACAGACCTACTATGGCTACACCTTC	CASSIAQTYYGYTF
.	TRBV7-8	TRBJ2-5	.	TGTGCCAGCAGCTCTACCCCCCATACTCGGGAGACCCAGTACTTC	CASSSTPHTRETQYF
.	TRBV27	TRBJ2-5	once	TGTGCCAGCAGGGCAGAGGCAACGAAGCAAGAGACCCAGTACTTC	CASRAEATKQETQYF
TRBD1	TRBV19	TRBJ2-7	.	TGTGCCAGTACCACCGGGACAGGGGACTACGAGCAGTACTTC	CASTTGTGDYEQYF
.	TRBV29-1	TRBJ2-1	.	TGCAGCGTTGAATCAACAGGAGTCCTTCCCTACAATGAGCAGTTCTTC	CSVESTGVLPYNEQFF
.	TRBV19	TRBJ1-1	.	TGTGCCAGTAGGGCCCCCACTGAAGCTTTCTTT	CASRAPTEAFF
.	TRBV6-1	TRBJ1-5	.	TGTGCCAGCAGTGAAGAGGAACGGGGGTATAGCAATCAGCCCCAGCATTTT	CASSEEERGYSNQPQHF
.	TRBV6-1	TRBJ1-1	.	TGTGCCAGCACCATCGCACAGCTGAACACTGAAGCTTTCTTT	CASTIAQLNTEAFF
TRBD2	TRBV27	TRBJ2-3	.	TGTGCCAGCAGCCGCGACTTACTAGCGACTAGCACAGATACGCAGTATTTT	CASSRDLLATSTDTQYF
.	TRBV4-2	TRBJ2-7	.	TGTGCCAGCAGCCAAGTGCCTGACGGGGACGAGCAGTACTTC	CASSQVPDGDEQYF
TRBD1	TRBV29-1	TRBJ1-2	.	TGCAGCGCACCTAAGACAGGGGACTATGGCTACACCTTC	CSAPKTGDYGYTF
.	TRBV4-1	TRBJ1-2	once	TGCGCCAGCAGCCAAGGAGGGGGCTATGGCTACACCTTC	CASSQGGGYGYTF
.	TRBV28	TRBJ1-5	.	TGTGCCAGCAGTTTAAATACGGGGGAGGTTCAGCCCCAGCATTTT	CASSLNTGEVQPQHF
.	TRBV5-1	TRBJ1-2	.	TGCGCCAGCAGCGAGGACAGTTCCGGTTATGGCTACACCTTC	CASSEDSSGYGYTF
TRBD2	TRBV28	TRBJ2-5	.	TGTGCCAGCAGCCCAATAACCTCCAGTAGCGGGAGGTTCCAAGAGACCCAGTACTTC	CASSPITSSSGRFQETQYF
TRBD1	TRBV9	TRBJ2-3	once	TGTGCCAGCAGCGGTTCATACCGGGACAGGGGGCAGGGAGATACGCAGTATTTT	CASSGSYRDRGQGDTQYF
TRBD2	TRBV6-6	TRBJ2-1	.	TGTGCCAGCAGTTACTGGACTAGCGTACGAGATGAGCAGTTCTTC	CASSYWTSVRDEQFF
.	TRBV18	TRBJ2-7	.	TGTGCCAGCCCCGCATCATCCCCTCGGGAGCAGTACTTC	CASPASSPREQYF
TRBD1	TRBV28	TRBJ2-7	.	TGTGCCAGCAGTTTAAGTGGGGGGACAGGGAACGAGCAGTACTTC	CASSLSGGTGNEQYF
TRBD1	TRBV5-8	TRBJ2-3	.	TGTGCCAGCAGCCCCCAGGCGGGACAGGGAGATACGCAGTATTTT	CASSPQAGQGDTQYF
TRBD1	TRBV10-3	TRBJ2-5	.	TGTGCCACCATACAGGGGGAGACCCAGTACTTC	CATIQGETQYF
.	TRBV27	TRBJ1-2	.	TGTGCCAGCAGCAGTAAAACGAACTATGGCTACACCTTC	CASSSKTNYGYTF
TRBD2	TRBV11-2	TRBJ2-2	.	TGTGCCAGCAGCTTAATAGCGGGGGGGCCGAGCACCGGGGAGCTGTTTTTT	CASSLIAGGPSTGELFF
TRBD1	TRBV7-6	TRBJ2-7	.	TGTGCCAGCAGCCTGGACAGGGGCGCCTACGAGCAGTACTTC	CASSLDRGAYEQYF
.	TRBV25-1	TRBJ2-1	.	TGTGCCAGCAGTGAAGGGATTAGCGGTGACAATGAGCAGTTCTTC	CASSEGISGDNEQFF
TRBD2	TRBV7-6	TRBJ2-3	.	TGTGCCAGCAGCTTAGCGCGTTCTAGCGGGATGGGGGATACGCAGTATTTT	CASSLARSSGMGDTQYF
TRBD1	TRBV27	TRBJ1-1	.	TGTGCCAGCAGGTCGACAGGGGACACTGAAGCTTTCTTT	CASRSTGDTEAFF
TRBD1	TRBV4-3	TRBJ1-2	.	TGCGCCAGCAGCCAAGAAGGACAGGGGTACTTAGGCTATGGCTACACCTTC	CASSQEGQGYLGYGYTF
TRBD2	TRBV27	TRBJ2-1	.	TGTGCCAGCAGTCCCCCGTCGCTAGCGGGAGGCCGTGGCTATGAGCAGTTCTTC	CASSPPSLAGGRGYEQFF
TRBD2	TRBV4-2	TRBJ2-1	.	TGTGCCAGCAGCCAAGAAGAATCGGGGGGCAATGAGCAGTTCTTC	CASSQEESGGNEQFF
.	TRBV13	TRBJ2-5	.	TGTGCCAGCAGCTCCAAGTCTGGCCCCAGGGAGACCCAGTACTTC	CASSSKSGPRETQYF
.	TRBV27	TRBJ1-5	.	TGTGCCAGCAGTTTATCGACGGGACAGCCCCAGCATTTT	CASSLSTGQPQHF
TRBD1	TRBV27	TRBJ1-5	.	TGTGCCAGCAGTTCCACAGGGGGCAGCGAGCCCCAGCATTTT	CASSSTGGSEPQHF
TRBD1	TRBV27	TRBJ1-2	.	TGTGCCAGCAGTTTTGCAGGGGGCAATGGCTACACCTTC	CASSFAGGNGYTF
TRBD1	TRBV6-5	TRBJ1-1	.	TGTGCCAGCAGTTACTCTGGCAGGGGGCCGGTCCTTGAAGCTTTCTTT	CASSYSGRGPVLEAFF
TRBD1	TRBV15	TRBJ2-2	.	TGTGCCACCAGCAGGACAGGGGAAACCGGGGAGCTGTTTTTT	CATSRTGETGELFF
.	TRBV14	TRBJ2-7	once	TGTGCCAGCAGCCAAGATAGCCAGACCGTCTACGAGCAGTACTTC	CASSQDSQTVYEQYF
TRBD1	TRBV5-4	TRBJ2-7	.	TGTGCCAGCAGCCTTGGACAGGGGGCGTACGAGCAGTACTTC	CASSLGQGAYEQYF
.	TRBV2	TRBJ2-7	once	TGTGCCAGCAGTGAACGGGGGGCGCCGGGCGAGCAGTACTTC	CASSERGAPGEQYF
.	TRBV7-7	TRBJ2-5	.	TGTGCCAGCAGCCCGGGTTCGATCCAAGAGACCCAGTACTTC	CASSPGSIQETQYF
.	TRBV11-2	TRBJ1-6	.	TGTGCCAGCAGCGGGGGGGCCGGGTCGGGGGCTAATTCACCCCTCCACTTT	CASSGGAGSGANSPLHF
TRBD1	TRBV29-1	TRBJ1-4	.	TGCAGCGTTGAAGCAGGGGGTACTAATGAAAAACTGTTTTTT	CSVEAGGTNEKLFF
TRBD2	TRBV9	TRBJ2-7	.	TGTGCCAGCAGCGTAGATGGGGCGGGGGACGAGCAGTACTTC	CASSVDGAGDEQYF
TRBD2	TRBV27	TRBJ2-3	.	TGTGCCAGCAGTTTAATGACTAGCGGGACACTGGGGCAGTATTTT	CASSLMTSGTLGQYF
.	TRBV4-2	TRBJ1-1	.	TGTGCCAGCAGCCAACCGGTGATTAGACATGATTATACTGAAGCTTTCTTT	CASSQPVIRHDYTEAFF